One and the same sample provided the 23 T cell receptor beta chains below, sequenced in a study of cytomegalovirus exposure and HLA in healthy donors. The primer mix had 60 Vbeta and 13 Jbeta primers. This table comes from immunoSEQ multiplex PCR, and its TCRdb copy is limited to in-frame clones, with some not included. Here the sample spans approximately 100,000 clones, 64% being singletons. The sequenced sample consisted of PBMCs. Every receptor here comes from a man in his sixties in good health and CMV-seronegative.

The chain uses TRBV7-9 and TRBJ1-3; TRBD1 agrees at 7 bases. Germline CDR1 SEHNR, CDR2 FQNEAQ (reference sequence). The CDR3 is 14 amino acids. The ends lost 5 bases at V and 7 bases at J; junction bases unmatched: 8. DNA for the CDR3: TGTGCCAGCAGCCTGGTCGGCAGGGGGAACACCATATATTTT. Its protein product is CASSLVGRGNTIYF. The full variable domain, rest sourced from reference TRBV7-9 and TRBJ1-3, is DTGVSQNPRHKITKRGQNVTFRCDPISEHNRLYWYRQTLGQGPEFLTYFQNEAQLEKSRLLSDRFSAERPKGSFSTLEIQRTEQGDSAMYLCASSLVGRGNTIYFGEGSWLTVV.

The chain uses TRBV6-5 and TRBJ2-2; 8 bases map to TRBD1. The ends lost 5 bases at V and 4 bases at J; junction bases unmatched: 6. The CDR3 has 15 residues. Germline-derived CDR1 and CDR2 are MNHEY and SVGAGI. The CDR3, as DNA: TGTGCCAGCAGTGGCCCCAGGGGGCGCACCGGGGAGCTGTTTTTT. As protein: CASSGPRGRTGELFF.

This clone was seen a few times. CDR3 nucleotides: TGTGCCAGCAGCCAAAGGGAGCGCAATCAGCCCCAGCATTTT. As protein: CASSQRERNQPQHF. The chain uses TRBV4-2 and TRBJ1-5; D remains ambiguous. The germline CDR1 and CDR2 sequences are LGHNA and YNFKEQ. This CDR3 contains 14 residues. The germline V and J ends were trimmed by 2 bases and 2 bases, with 7 bases remaining between them.

This chain uses TRBV11-1 with TRBJ2-1; D may be TRBD2 (6 bases). V dropped 2 bases and J dropped 9 bases, with 8 bases sitting between them. This CDR3 is built from 12 residues. Germline assignment: CDR1 SGHAT and CDR2 FQDESV (reference sequence). The CDR3 nucleotides read TGTGCCAGCAGCTTAATGGGGGGTGAGCAGTTCTTC. Its protein product is CASSLMGGEQFF. The full variable domain, completed using reference TRBV11-1 and TRBJ2-1, is EAEVAQSPRYKITEKSQAVAFWCDPISGHATLYWYRQILGQGPELLVQFQDESVVDDSQLPKDRFSAERLKGVDSTLKIQPAELGDSAMYLCASSLMGGEQFFGPGTRLTVL.

The chain is built from TRBV18 and TRBJ2-2, with 8 nucleotides matching TRBD1. CDR3 length: 15 amino acids. The V gene's germline CDR1 is KGHSH and CDR2 LQKENI. Trimming at V came to 3 bases and at J to 7 bases, leaving 7 bases not matched to a gene. This CDR3 is CASSPRTGFDGELFF. In DNA, the CDR3 is TGTGCCAGCTCACCCAGGACAGGGTTTGACGGGGAGCTGTTTTTT.

This chain links TRBV5-1 with TRBJ2-3; weak D call: TRBD1 (6 bases). Per germline, CDR1 SGHRS and CDR2 YFSETQ. Trimming stripped 4 bases from V and 0 bases from J, with 15 bases between. The CDR3 sequence is 16 residues long. CDR3 nucleotides: TGCGCCAGCAGCACAGGACAGTCCCTTAGCACAGATACGCAGTATTTT. Translated, it gives CASSTGQSLSTDTQYF.

The chain recombines TRBV5-1 with TRBJ2-2, with D tentatively TRBD1 (6 bases). This CDR3 is built from 15 residues. Germline-derived CDR1 and CDR2 are SGHRS and YFSETQ. Trimming took 2 bases from V and 1 from J, leaving 9 bases between them. DNA of the CDR3: TGCGCCAGCAGCTTCGCAGGGGTGAACACCGGGGAGCTGTTTTTT. Its translation: CASSFAGVNTGELFF.

This clone was observed a handful of times. The chain uses TRBV9 and TRBJ2-3; TRBD2 might be the D (6 bases). Germline V lookup: CDR1 SGDLS, CDR2 YYNGEE. The CDR3 is 12 residues long. Trimming took off 2 bases at V and 12 bases at J, with 13 bases between the two ends. The CDR3 coding sequence is TGTGCCAGCAGCGTCCACGGGAGTAGACAGTATTTT. Amino acids: CASSVHGSRQYF.

This clone was recorded only once. This chain connects TRBV18 to TRBJ2-7; 7 bases are a match to TRBD1. CDR1 is KGHSH, CDR2 LQKENI, per germline. The CDR3 consists of 14 residues. V lost 3 bases to trimming and J lost 0 bases; unmatched junction nucleotides: 2. CDR3 bases: TGTGCCAGCTCACCGCGACAGGGCTCCTACGAGCAGTACTTC. Translation: CASSPRQGSYEQYF.

This clone was observed a single time. The rearrangement uses TRBV7-2 and TRBJ1-1; D gene uncertain. Germline V gives CDR1 SGHTA, CDR2 FQGNSA. The CDR3 consists of 14 residues. Trimming took 5 bases from V and 3 from J, leaving 13 bases between them. CDR3 protein: CASSLDGRDTEAFF. In DNA, the CDR3 is TGTGCCAGCAGCCTGGATGGGAGGGACACTGAAGCTTTCTTT.

This clone was observed a few times. The chain is built from TRBV29-1 and TRBJ2-7; 7 bases align to TRBD2. This CDR3 spans 13 amino acids. CDR1 and CDR2 from the germline V gene are SQVTM and ANQGSEA. Germline trimming cut 5 bases from V and 1 base from J; bases unmatched to any gene: 5. Here the CDR3 reads CSVSLASSYEQYF. The CDR3 DNA reads TGCAGCGTTTCACTAGCGTCTTCCTACGAGCAGTACTTC.

The chain has TRBV7-6 and TRBJ1-5; D unresolved. V lost 1 base and J lost 11, with 12 bases in between. This CDR3 contains 13 residues. The germline V gene has CDR1 SGHVS and CDR2 FNYEAQ. The CDR3 sequence is CASSLEEGMTQHF. The CDR3 nucleotides are TGTGCCAGCAGCTTAGAGGAGGGTATGACCCAGCATTTT.

The chain recombines TRBV11-2 with TRBJ1-3, with D possibly being TRBD1 (5 bases). The germline gives CDR1 SGHAT, CDR2 FQNNGV. The CDR3 sequence is 16 residues long. V lost 5 bases and J 2 bases, leaving 16 bases between the germline ends. The CDR3 loop reads CASSTSMSGTGNTIYF. The DNA of the CDR3 is TGTGCCAGCAGCACATCGATGTCAGGGACTGGAAACACCATATATTTT.

The chain couples TRBV11-2 to TRBJ1-1; D ambiguous. V lost 3 bases to trimming and J lost 1 base, with 6 bases between them. The CDR3 sequence is 13 residues long. The V gene's germline CDR1 is SGHAT and CDR2 FQNNGV. The CDR3 is CASSFSSNTEAFF. CDR3 DNA sequence: TGTGCCAGCAGCTTCTCCTCGAACACTGAAGCTTTCTTT.

The rearrangement uses TRBV9 and TRBJ1-1; D unresolved. Germline loops: CDR1 SGDLS, CDR2 YYNGEE. This CDR3 comprises 17 residues. The germline V and J ends were trimmed by 2 bases and 3 bases, with 20 bases remaining between them. This CDR3 reads CASSVVGRQGLDTEAFF. In DNA form, the CDR3 reads TGTGCCAGCAGCGTGGTGGGGAGACAAGGCTTGGACACTGAAGCTTTCTTT.

This chain joins TRBV28 and TRBJ2-3; 10 nucleotides agree with TRBD2. CDR1 and CDR2 (germline): MDHEN, SYDVKM. After removal of 6 bases from V and 15 bases from J, the junction contained 15 bases not matched to a gene. This CDR3 contains 14 residues. The CDR3: CASSPVLAGGRVYF. CDR3 in DNA: TGTGCCAGCAGCCCTGTTTTAGCGGGGGGCCGGGTATATTTT.

A remark on this clone: A read error may account for a junction end that differs from germline. V gene TRBV5-1 combines with J gene TRBJ2-7, with 7 bases aligning to TRBD2. The CDR3 has 15 amino acids. CDR1 and CDR2 from the germline V gene are SGHRS and YFSETQ. The CDR3 DNA follows: TGTGCCAGCAGCTTCCCGGGACTACTCTCCTACGAGCAGTACTTC. This gives the protein CASSFPGLLSYEQYF.

This clone was counted a few times. V and J are TRBV15 and TRBJ2-7; D is possibly TRBD2 (6 bases). The CDR3 spans 13 residues. Trimming pared 5 bases from V and 4 bases from J, leaving 12 bases between. From germline, CDR1 is LNHNV and CDR2 YYDKDF (reference sequence). The CDR3 region has the DNA TGTGCCACCAGCCTGGGGCGGGATTACGAGCAGTACTTC. Its translation is CATSLGRDYEQYF.

The rearrangement links TRBV7-2 to TRBJ2-5; possibly TRBD1 for D (6 bases). The CDR3 totals 15 residues. Trimming removed 5 bases from V and 5 bases from J, with 18 bases in between. The V gene's germline CDR1 is SGHTA and CDR2 FQGNSA. The CDR3 loop is CASSAKGDLGETQYF. The CDR3 DNA is TGTGCCAGCAGCGCAAAGGGGGATCTCGGGGAGACCCAGTACTTC.

The chain carries TRBV2 and TRBJ2-3, with D possibly matching TRBD2 (5 bases). The germline CDR1 and CDR2 sequences are SNHLY and FYNNEI. This CDR3 region has 14 residues. The V end was cut by 6 bases, the J end by 2 bases, with 12 bases between. CDR3 protein: CASRSSGTTDTQYF. CDR3 nucleotides: TGTGCCAGCAGGTCAAGCGGAACCACAGATACGCAGTATTTT. The whole variable domain, filled in from reference TRBV2 and TRBJ2-3, reads EPEVTQTPSHQVTQMGQEVILRCVPISNHLYFYWYRQILGQKVEFLVSFYNNEISEKSEIFDDQFSVERPDGSNFTLKIRSTKLEDSAMYFCASRSSGTTDTQYFGPGTRLTVL.

J is TRBJ1-1 and V is TRBV7-9; 8 nucleotides match TRBD1. Germline CDR1 SEHNR, CDR2 FQNEAQ (reference sequence). V trimming: 5 bases; J trimming: 4 bases; junction bases outside the gene matches: 6. The CDR3 totals 14 residues. CDR3 in amino acids: CASSIGTGFTEAFF. The CDR3 DNA sequence: TGTGCCAGCAGCATAGGGACAGGCTTCACTGAAGCTTTCTTT.

This clone was detected only a few times. The chain links TRBV28 to TRBJ1-2; TRBD1 matches at 7 bases. The CDR3 is 14 residues long. V shed 3 bases and J 8 bases; nucleotides not matched to a gene: 9. The germline gives CDR1 MDHEN, CDR2 SYDVKM. The CDR3 sequence: CASSFRGLGGGYTF. The CDR3 coding sequence is TGTGCCAGCAGTTTTAGGGGGCTGGGGGGAGGCTACACCTTC.

The chain couples TRBV29-1 to TRBJ2-7; D remains ambiguous. V was trimmed by 6 bases and J by 2 bases, leaving 8 bases between them. The CDR3 loop spans 11 amino acids. CDR1 is SQVTM, CDR2 ANQGSEA, per germline. CDR3 residues: CSVLLAYEQYF. CDR3 in DNA: TGCAGCGTCCTACTGGCCTACGAGCAGTACTTC.